Shown below are 25 T cell receptor beta chains from a single sample sequenced in a study of T cells in Graves' hyperthyroidism and ophthalmopathy. TCR beta CDR3 regions were amplified from RNA. An initial round of RT-PCR targeting the TCR CDR3 relied on the HTBI primer set. Each CDR3 protein gets one entry after TCRdb re-called the multiplex PCR reads with MiXCR. The sample holds about 35,000 distinct CDR3 sequences, 49% seen once. The source material was blood. These receptors all stem from a woman in her fifties or sixties with Graves' hyperthyroidism that later progressed to Graves' ophthalmopathy.

By frequency in the sample, this clonotype is medium-sized (0.01 to 0.1%). The chain is built from TRBV7-2 and TRBJ1-4, with unresolved D. CDR3 length equals 13 residues. V was cut by 5 bases and J by 3 bases, with 7 bases left in between. Germline CDR1 reads SGHTA; CDR2 reads FQGNSA. This CDR3 is CASSRTPNEKLFF. In DNA form, the CDR3 reads TGTGCCAGCAGCCGTACTCCTAATGAAAAACTGTTTTTT.

This chain connects TRBV11-3 to TRBJ1-4, with 7 bases fitting TRBD1. V was clipped by 3 bases and J by 6 bases; unmatched bases: 4. Per germline, CDR1 SGHNT and CDR2 YENEEA. The CDR3 is 14 amino acids. The CDR3, as DNA: TGTGCCAGCAGCTTCAAGACAGGGCATGAAAAACTGTTTTTT. Its protein is CASSFKTGHEKLFF.

The J gene is TRBJ1-2, the V gene TRBV6-5, with TRBD1 matching over 9 bases. The V gene end was trimmed by 6 bases and the J gene end by 6 bases; junction bases not matched to a gene: 11. The CDR3 sequence is 15 residues long. Germline V CDR1 and CDR2: MNHEY, SVGAGI. CDR3 nucleotide sequence: TGTGCCAGCAGCCCCTTGGGACAGGGAAGAAATGGCTACACCTTC. This codes for CASSPLGQGRNGYTF.

This clonotype appeared many times. The chain employs TRBV5-1 and TRBJ2-5, with a weak D call TRBD1 (5 bases). CDR3 size: 14 residues. CDR1 is SGHRS and CDR2 is YFSETQ in the germline V gene. Trimming left V 2 bases short and J 3 bases short, with 11 bases between. The CDR3 loop is CASSFQGSEETQYF. The CDR3 bases are TGCGCCAGCAGCTTTCAGGGATCGGAAGAGACCCAGTACTTC.

This clonotype is labeled medium-sized. The V and J genes are TRBV20-1 and TRBJ2-1; no reliable D call. Trimming stripped 3 bases from V and 0 bases from J, with 6 bases between. The V gene's germline CDR1 is DFQATT and CDR2 SNEGSKA (reference sequence). The CDR3 is 13 residues long. This chain's CDR3 is CSARVGSYNEQFF. The CDR3 DNA sequence: TGCAGTGCTAGGGTTGGCTCCTACAATGAGCAGTTCTTC.

This CDR3 is CASSEIPTSGNYEQYF. CDR3 DNA sequence: TGTGCCAGCAGTGAAATCCCGACTAGCGGGAACTACGAGCAGTACTTC. The rearrangement uses TRBV25-1 and TRBJ2-7, with 11 bases that match TRBD2. In germline, CDR1 is MGHDK, CDR2 SYGVNS. The CDR3 runs to 16 residues. The junction had 6 bases not matched to a gene; V was cut back by 2 bases and J by 3 bases.

In regard to this clonotype: At one end, the junction sequence differs from germline, possibly due to a read error. The chain couples TRBV19 to TRBJ2-2; a weak D match, TRBD2 (5 bases). This CDR3 has 11 residues. CDR1 and CDR2 from the germline V gene are LNHDA and SQIVND (reference sequence). The CDR3 reads CAGRVPGELFF. The CDR3 bases are TGTGCCGGTAGAGTCCCCGGGGAGCTGTTTTTC.

Many counts were recorded for this clonotype. This chain connects TRBV28 to TRBJ1-5; the D gene is possibly TRBD1 (6 bases). V lost 3 bases and J lost 5, with 11 bases in between. Germline CDR1 and CDR2: MDHEN and SYDVKM. This CDR3 region has 14 residues. The CDR3 DNA sequence: TGTGCCAGCAGTTTTTTGACAGGTGATCAGCCCCAGCATTTT. Amino acid sequence: CASSFLTGDQPQHF.

The chain is built from TRBV7-3 and TRBJ2-7; tentative D call: TRBD2 (5 bases). Trimming shortened V by 2 bases and J by 3 bases, and 17 bases separated the two germline ends. Germline V lookup: CDR1 SGHTA, CDR2 FQGTGA. CDR3 length: 16 amino acids. CDR3 bases: TGTGCCAGCAGCTTACCTAGCTTTTTGGGCGTCTACGAGCAGTACTTC. Translation gives CASSLPSFLGVYEQYF.

CDR3 residues: CSAFRTSVSMGQFF. DNA of the CDR3: TGCAGTGCTTTCCGGACTAGCGTTTCTATGGGCCAGTTCTTC. The V call is TRBV20-1, the J call TRBJ2-1, with TRBD2 matching 9 bases. The V segment lost 5 bases and the J segment 13 bases; nucleotides outside the gene matches: 15. CDR3 length equals 14 residues. Germline-derived CDR1 and CDR2 are DFQATT and SNEGSKA (reference sequence).

V gene TRBV20-1 combines with J gene TRBJ2-7; TRBD1 aligns across 10 bases. V was clipped by 1 base and J by 4 bases; unmatched bases: 7. Germline CDR1 is DFQATT and CDR2 is SNEGSKA (reference sequence). The length of the CDR3 is 15 residues. This CDR3 reads CSARVVGQGQYEQYF. As DNA, the CDR3 is TGCAGTGCTAGAGTAGTGGGACAGGGGCAGTACGAGCAGTACTTC.

This clonotype was recorded at least ten times. The chain couples TRBV11-3 to TRBJ2-7; D is possibly TRBD1 (6 bases). This CDR3 has 15 residues. Germline CDR1 is SGHNT and CDR2 is YENEEA. The V end was cut by 4 bases, the J end by 1 base, with 14 bases between. CDR3 amino acids: CASSSGDTLSYEQYF. CDR3 in DNA: TGTGCCAGCAGCTCAGGGGACACCTTATCCTACGAGCAGTACTTC.

With regard to this clonotype: This CDR3 is missing its conserved last phenylalanine or tryptophan, likely due to a read error. The chain couples TRBV2 to TRBJ1-1; no definite D call. Trimming removed 6 bases at V and 3 bases at J, with 11 bases between. Germline CDR1 SNHLY, CDR2 FYNNEI. This CDR3 is built from 13 residues. The CDR3 is CASRFQSHTEAFS. The DNA for the CDR3 is TGTGCCAGCAGGTTCCAGAGCCACACTGAAGCTTTCTCT.

Ten or more counts support this clonotype. V and J are TRBV27 and TRBJ2-1; the D is unclear. V was clipped by 6 bases and J by 0 bases, with 6 bases between them. Germline lookup yields CDR1 MNHEY and CDR2 SMNVEV (reference sequence). The CDR3 covers 13 residues. The DNA for the CDR3 is TGTGCCAGCAGACTACGCTCCTACAATGAGCAGTTCTTC. It translates to CASRLRSYNEQFF.

Concerning this clonotype itself: Relative to the germline gene, one junction end is altered; a read error may explain this. The rearrangement joins TRBV11-2 to TRBJ2-3, with D possibly matching TRBD2 (6 bases). In germline, CDR1 is SGHAT, CDR2 FQNNGV. The CDR3 sequence is 16 residues long. The CDR3 sequence is CATGRVSSTSTNTQYF. DNA of the CDR3: TGTGCCACGGGTAGGGTGTCGTCCACTAGCACAAATACGCAGTATTTT.

Judged by abundance, this clonotype is medium-sized. This chain joins TRBV7-8 and TRBJ2-7; the D gene is possibly TRBD2 (6 bases). The germline gives CDR1 SGHVS, CDR2 FQNEAQ. The CDR3 is 16 residues long. Deletions cut 5 bases from V and 3 bases from J, with 20 bases between. The CDR3 protein is CASSLPPGLGNYEQYF. CDR3 nucleotides: TGTGCCAGCAGCCTTCCTCCGGGACTTGGTAACTACGAGCAGTACTTC.

This chain links TRBV6-5 with TRBJ1-6; the D is unclear. CDR3 size: 15 residues. Germline V gene lookup returns CDR1 MNHEY and CDR2 SVGAGI. Trimming pared 2 bases from V and 13 bases from J, leaving 18 bases between. CDR3 sequence (DNA): TGTGCCAGCAGTTACACTTTCTTGGGCATAGCTCCCCTCCACTTT. The encoded protein is CASSYTFLGIAPLHF.

Notes on this clonotype: Since no conserved phenylalanine or tryptophan closes the CDR3, a read error is the likely cause. The chain combines TRBV7-6 with TRBJ2-7; maybe TRBD1 (6 bases). CDR3 length: 13 residues. CDR1 and CDR2 (germline): SGHVS, FNYEAQ. This CDR3 reads CASISGQSYEQYL. DNA of the CDR3: TGCGCCAGCATCTCTGGACAGTCCTACGAGCAGTACCTC.

This clonotype appeared many times. The rearrangement links TRBV19 to TRBJ2-1, with 10 bases aligning to TRBD2. J was trimmed by 6 bases and V by 7 bases; bases with no gene match: 9. The CDR3 length is 15 residues. The germline gives CDR1 LNHDA, CDR2 SQIVND (reference sequence). The CDR3 reads CASKVTAGGFNEQFF. The CDR3 DNA follows: TGTGCCAGTAAAGTCACAGCGGGAGGGTTCAATGAGCAGTTCTTC.

As concerns this clonotype: The conserved final phenylalanine or tryptophan is absent from the CDR3, which likely points to a read error. This chain uses TRBV20-1 with TRBJ2-1; 10 bases align to TRBD2. The CDR3 is 20 residues long. Germline CDR1 is DFQATT and CDR2 is SNEGSKA (reference sequence). The V gene end was trimmed by 6 bases and the J gene end by 2 bases; junction bases not matched to a gene: 22. DNA of the CDR3: TGCAGTGCCATACCCGGCCCAGGGAGGACTAGCGGTCGGCCCTACAATGAGCAGTTCTCC. As protein: CSAIPGPGRTSGRPYNEQFS.

There are a few counts of this clonotype. The V and J genes are TRBV18 and TRBJ2-7, with TRBD1 matching over 10 bases. CDR1 is KGHSH and CDR2 is LQKENI in the germline V gene. The CDR3 sequence is 14 residues long. V shed 8 bases and J 4 bases; nucleotides not matched to a gene: 8. CDR3 bases: TGTGCCAGCACCCGGGACAGGGGTTTGTACGAGCAGTACTTC. Translating it yields CASTRDRGLYEQYF.

The chain links TRBV7-9 to TRBJ2-2; 10 nucleotides align to TRBD2. There are 14 residues in the CDR3. CDR1 is SEHNR and CDR2 is FQNEAQ in the germline V gene (reference sequence). J gave up 3 bases and V 5 bases, and 0 bases lay outside the gene matches. CDR3: CASSSGGDTGELFF. The CDR3 DNA follows: TGTGCCAGCAGCAGCGGGGGGGACACCGGGGAGCTGTTTTTT.

This clonotype was seen at least ten times. The J gene is TRBJ2-3, the V gene TRBV20-1; 9 nucleotides match TRBD2. J lost 6 bases, V lost 0 bases, and 4 bases had no gene match. The length of the CDR3 is 14 residues. Germline values: CDR1 DFQATT, CDR2 SNEGSKA (reference sequence). CDR3 region: CSARDARGGDTQYF. CDR3 in DNA: TGCAGTGCTAGAGATGCGCGGGGGGGGGATACGCAGTATTTT.

In this sample, this clonotype turned up many times. This chain uses TRBV9 with TRBJ2-1; no definite D call. Germline V gene data show CDR1 as SGDLS and CDR2 as YYNGEE. CDR3 length: 15 amino acids. Trimming took 4 bases from V and 9 from J, leaving 20 bases between them. DNA for the CDR3: TGTGCCAGCAGCCATGACGGAAGACCGGGCGTTGAGCAGTTCTTC. Translated, it gives CASSHDGRPGVEQFF. The entire variable domain, with the rest obtained from reference TRBV9 and TRBJ2-1, is as follows: DSGVTQTPKHLITATGQRVTLRCSPRSGDLSVYWYQQSLDQGLQFLIQYYNGEERAKGNILERFSAQQFPDLHSELNLSSLELGDSALYFCASSHDGRPGVEQFFGPGTRLTVL.

The chain combines TRBV7-2 with TRBJ2-3; 7 bases line up with TRBD2. The trim removed 1 base at V and 11 bases at J, leaving 6 bases unmatched. CDR3 length: 13 residues. Germline lookup yields CDR1 SGHTA and CDR2 FQGNSA. CDR3 in DNA: TGTGCCAGCAGCTTAGTGGCGGGAGTCGAGCAGTATTTT. This translates into CASSLVAGVEQYF.